The next 27 T cell receptor beta chains were all read from a single sample in a study of quantifying T cell responses using KT2 cells. Looking at the study overall: TCR alpha and beta constant-region primers primed reverse transcription of RNA.

A single-stranded UMI oligo with SP2 sequence was ligated to cDNA 3' ends. The first PCR ran approximately 4 cycles with an equimolar RC1.1 and RC1.2 beta primer mix. One entry per CDR3 protein results from TCRdb running MiXCR on the UMI-ligation and nested PCR reads. The top ten clones hold roughly 40% of a sample with fewer than 45,000 distinct CDR3 sequences, more than 15% of them seen once. What was sequenced was PBMCs spiked with cells of the T cell clone KT2. Every receptor here comes from a human donor.

This clonotype has at least ten counts. The chain joins TRBV7-9 to TRBJ1-1; D is unclear. V gave up 1 base and J gave up 7 bases, with 10 bases separating them. This CDR3 is built from 13 residues. Germline V gene data show CDR1 as SEHNR and CDR2 as FQNEAQ (reference sequence). CDR3 protein: CASSLGASGEAFF. CDR3 nucleotides: TGTGCCAGCAGCTTAGGCGCGTCAGGTGAAGCTTTCTTT.

V usage is TRBV2 and J usage is TRBJ1-2; D is undetermined. V lost 8 bases and J lost 4, with 5 bases in between. This CDR3 comprises 10 residues. Germline loops: CDR1 SNHLY, CDR2 FYNNEI. The CDR3 region is CASYTYGYTF. DNA of the CDR3: TGTGCCAGCTATACCTATGGCTACACCTTC. The full variable domain, in which reference TRBV2 and TRBJ1-2 provide the parts outside the CDR3, is EPEVTQTPSHQVTQMGQEVILRCVPISNHLYFYWYRQILGQKVEFLVSFYNNEISEKSEIFDDQFSVERPDGSNFTLKIRSTKLEDSAMYFCASYTYGYTFGSGTRLTVV.

This chain uses TRBV2 with TRBJ2-2; 11 bases are shared with TRBD2. The CDR3 runs 16 residues. Germline assignment: CDR1 SNHLY and CDR2 FYNNEI. Unmatched junction bases numbered 4, after V lost 7 bases and J lost 0 bases. The CDR3 sequence: CASTGSGGANTGELFF. The CDR3 DNA sequence: TGTGCCAGCACCGGTAGCGGGGGGGCGAACACCGGGGAGCTGTTTTTT.

This clonotype was observed a few times. This CDR3 reads CASSSGQVPYEQYF. Here the CDR3 DNA reads TGTGCCAGCAGCTCGGGACAGGTCCCCTACGAGCAGTACTTC. The chain combines TRBV7-2 with TRBJ2-7; the match to TRBD1 covers 8 bases. The CDR3 has 14 amino acids. Trimming removed 4 bases from V and 2 bases from J; junction bases left unmatched: 4. Germline CDR1 SGHTA, CDR2 FQGNSA.

This clonotype has a handful of counts. This chain uses TRBV5-1 with TRBJ2-7; D unresolved. In germline, CDR1 is SGHRS, CDR2 YFSETQ. The CDR3 sequence is 13 residues long. Trimming left V 3 bases short and J 3 bases short, with 10 bases between. CDR3 nucleotides: TGCGCCAGCAGCTCCCCCCCGTACTACGAGCAGTACTTC. Amino acid sequence: CASSSPPYYEQYF.

The genes are TRBV7-2 and TRBJ2-3, with TRBD2 matching 11 bases. V dropped 3 bases and J dropped 2; count of bases not matched to a gene: 4. The CDR3 has 16 residues. The germline V gene encodes CDR1 SGHTA and CDR2 FQGNSA. The CDR3 sequence: CASSFRLAGSTDTQYF. The CDR3, as DNA: TGTGCCAGCAGCTTCCGACTAGCGGGATCCACAGATACGCAGTATTTT.

This clonotype appeared many times. V gene TRBV11-2 combines with J gene TRBJ2-1; D unresolved. Between the trimmed V and J ends, which lost 4 bases and 4 bases, there was a span of 5 bases. Germline assignment: CDR1 SGHAT and CDR2 FQNNGV. This CDR3 comprises 12 residues. CDR3 coding DNA: TGTGCCAGCAGCTCACAGTACAATGAGCAGTTCTTC. Translation gives CASSSQYNEQFF.

This clonotype appeared many times. The chain has TRBV7-9 and TRBJ2-7; a weak D match, TRBD2 (6 bases). This CDR3 has 13 residues. CDR1 is SEHNR and CDR2 is FQNEAQ in the germline V gene (reference sequence). V was clipped by 1 base and J by 5 bases, with 9 bases between them. CDR3 bases: TGTGCCAGCAGCTTAGGGGGGGACCACGAGCAGTACTTC. Protein sequence: CASSLGGDHEQYF. The whole variable domain, remainder taken from reference TRBV7-9 and TRBJ2-7, is DTGVSQNPRHKITKRGQNVTFRCDPISEHNRLYWYRQTLGQGPEFLTYFQNEAQLEKSRLLSDRFSAERPKGSFSTLEIQRTEQGDSAMYLCASSLGGDHEQYFGPGTRLTVT.

This clonotype has ten or more counts. The chain has TRBV18 and TRBJ2-3; no clear D. Germline lookup yields CDR1 KGHSH and CDR2 LQKENI. Between the trimmed V and J ends, which lost 4 bases and 2 bases, there was a span of 7 bases. This CDR3 is built from 13 residues. CDR3: CASSRSDTDTQYF. In DNA form, the CDR3 reads TGTGCCAGCTCACGTTCAGACACAGATACGCAGTATTTT.

This clonotype was counted a few times. V and J are TRBV29-1 and TRBJ2-1; TRBD2 is a possible D gene (5 bases). Germline V gives CDR1 SQVTM, CDR2 ANQGSEA. CDR3 length: 13 residues. V was trimmed by 6 bases and J by 4 bases, leaving 13 bases between them. The CDR3 here is CSVLRGNYNEQFF. CDR3 in DNA: TGCAGCGTCCTCCGGGGAAATTACAATGAGCAGTTCTTC.

V and J are TRBV15 and TRBJ1-5, with 9 bases fitting TRBD1. CDR1 is LNHNV and CDR2 is YYDKDF in the germline V gene (reference sequence). The CDR3 length is 17 residues. Germline trimming cut 0 bases from V and 5 bases from J; bases unmatched to any gene: 8. The CDR3 reads CATSRDADRGEDQPQHF. As DNA, the CDR3 is TGTGCCACCAGCAGAGATGCGGACAGGGGAGAGGATCAGCCCCAGCATTTT.

CDR3 loop: CASHRGRPPLTDTQYF. The CDR3 DNA reads TGTGCCAGCCACCGGGGGCGACCTCCCCTAACAGATACGCAGTATTTT. The rearrangement uses TRBV7-8 and TRBJ2-3; D tentatively fits TRBD1 or TRBD2 (6 bases each). Between the trimmed V and J ends, which lost 8 bases and 3 bases, there was a span of 21 bases. The germline V gene has CDR1 SGHVS and CDR2 FQNEAQ. The CDR3 is 16 residues long.

The V and J genes are TRBV3-1 and TRBJ2-7; D ambiguous. This CDR3 spans 13 amino acids. The V end was cut by 2 bases, the J end by 5 bases, with 10 bases between. Germline V CDR1 and CDR2: LGHDT, YNNKEL (reference sequence). The CDR3 is CASSQIPIDEQYF. The DNA of the CDR3 is TGTGCCAGCAGCCAAATCCCCATCGACGAGCAGTACTTC.

The V gene is TRBV6-2 or TRBV6-3, the J gene TRBJ1-1; D perhaps matches TRBD1 (5 bases). Trimming left V 2 bases short and J 6 bases short, with 16 bases between. There are 15 residues in the CDR3. Per the germline V gene, CDR1 is MNHEY and CDR2 is SVGEGT. Written as DNA, the CDR3 is TGTGCCAGCAGTTACGGACAAGCAAATATCGCTGAAGCTTTCTTT. Residues: CASSYGQANIAEAFF.

This clonotype was observed a handful of times. The genes are TRBV6-5 and TRBJ1-3; 9 bases map to TRBD1. Per the germline V gene, CDR1 is MNHEY and CDR2 is SVGAGI. The J segment lost 0 bases and the V segment lost 8 bases, leaving 2 bases of the junction unmatched. The CDR3 consists of 14 residues. CDR3 bases: TGTGCCAGCCAGGACAGGGGCTCTGGAAACACCATATATTTT. Protein sequence: CASQDRGSGNTIYF.

In this sample, this clonotype turned up once. The genes are TRBV27 and TRBJ2-3; D remains unclear. From germline, CDR1 is MNHEY and CDR2 SMNVEV (reference sequence). The CDR3 length is 14 residues. V lost 2 bases, J lost 5 bases, and 11 bases lay in between. This CDR3 is CASSLGEYRDTQYF. The CDR3 DNA follows: TGTGCCAGCAGTTTAGGGGAATACAGAGATACGCAGTATTTT.

This clonotype was counted a few times. The V gene is TRBV20-1, the J gene TRBJ2-6; TRBD2 might be the D (5 bases). This CDR3 is built from 16 residues. Germline V gives CDR1 DFQATT, CDR2 SNEGSKA (reference sequence). V lost 2 bases to trimming and J lost 2 bases, with 13 bases between them. In DNA, the CDR3 is TGCAGTGCTAGATTCGGTGAGGGCCCTGGGGCCAACGTCCTGACTTTC. Residues: CSARFGEGPGANVLTF.

This clonotype was detected a few times. CDR3 loop: CASSVSGGDTYEQYF. The CDR3 DNA follows: TGTGCCAGCAGCGTGAGCGGGGGAGACACTTACGAGCAGTACTTC. V and J are TRBV9 and TRBJ2-7, with 8 bases that match TRBD2. Germline V gene sequence: CDR1 SGDLS, CDR2 YYNGEE. This CDR3 spans 15 amino acids. J lost 4 bases, V lost 2 bases, and 8 bases had no gene match.

This clonotype turned up a few times. The rearrangement joins TRBV6-2 or TRBV6-3 to TRBJ2-5; D is perhaps TRBD1 (5 bases). The CDR3 sequence is 20 residues long. Germline CDR1 MNHEY, CDR2 SVGEGT. Trimming shortened V by 6 bases and J by 5 bases, and 34 bases separated the two germline ends. CDR3 protein: CASSSPEGALLAISEETQYF. The CDR3 DNA reads as TGTGCCAGCAGCTCCCCTGAAGGGGCCCTCTTGGCTATCTCCGAGGAGACCCAGTACTTC.

This clonotype was seen only a few times. The chain carries TRBV2 and TRBJ2-1; no reliable D call. Looked up from germline, CDR1 is SNHLY and CDR2 is FYNNEI. With 2 bases removed from V and 8 bases from J, the gap between germline ends came to 10 bases. This CDR3 has 13 residues. The CDR3 nucleotides read TGTGCCAGCAGTGAATACACGCCCGATGAGCAGTTCTTC. Amino acids: CASSEYTPDEQFF.

This clonotype was counted a few times. This chain connects TRBV18 to TRBJ1-2; D perhaps matches TRBD1 (5 bases). Germline lookup yields CDR1 KGHSH and CDR2 LQKENI. With 1 base removed from V and 6 bases from J, the gap between germline ends came to 27 bases. This CDR3 region has 19 residues. The CDR3 reads CASSPLDSPRSVAGHGYTF. The CDR3 DNA follows: TGTGCCAGCTCACCACTAGACTCCCCCCGATCGGTGGCGGGGCATGGCTACACCTTC.

This clonotype was counted at least ten times. The chain uses TRBV27 and TRBJ2-7, with a possible D match to TRBD1 (6 bases). The CDR3 is 13 amino acids. Looked up from germline, CDR1 is MNHEY and CDR2 is SMNVEV (reference sequence). Deletions cut 6 bases from V and 5 bases from J, with 14 bases between. CDR3 in DNA: TGTGCCAGCAGCCCGACAGGCTTGGACGAGCAGTACTTC. This encodes CASSPTGLDEQYF.

The V and J genes are TRBV27 and TRBJ2-3; D remains ambiguous. Germline CDR1 reads MNHEY; CDR2 reads SMNVEV (reference sequence). The length of the CDR3 is 15 residues. V lost 7 bases, J lost 1 base, and 15 bases lay in between. The DNA for the CDR3 is TGTGCCAGCACCCCCGTGGGGAAGGGCACAGATACGCAGTATTTT. Translated: CASTPVGKGTDTQYF.

The gene calls are TRBV27 and TRBJ2-4; D is perhaps TRBD1 (5 bases). CDR1 and CDR2 from the germline V gene are MNHEY and SMNVEV (reference sequence). Trimming stripped 4 bases from V and 0 bases from J, with 13 bases between. The CDR3 spans 16 residues. The CDR3: CASSSQGALAKNIQYF. The CDR3 coding sequence is TGTGCCAGCAGTTCCCAAGGGGCACTAGCCAAAAACATTCAGTACTTC.

This clonotype was detected ten times or more. The gene calls are TRBV4-1 and TRBJ2-3, with D uncertain. The V gene's germline CDR1 is MGHRA and CDR2 YSYEKL. The ends were cut back, 1 base at V and 1 base at J, with 6 bases in the middle. This CDR3 spans 14 amino acids. The CDR3 protein is CASSQVGRTDTQYF. CDR3 nucleotide sequence: TGCGCCAGCAGCCAAGTAGGACGCACAGATACGCAGTATTTT.

This clonotype occurred once. The chain employs TRBV6-1 and TRBJ1-4; TRBD1 matches 8 bases. This CDR3 contains 14 residues. CDR1 and CDR2 (germline): MNHNS, SASEGT. The V and J ends lost 6 bases and 8 bases, in that order; junction bases with no gene match: 8. The DNA for the CDR3 is TGTGCCAGCAGCGATGCAGGGGGCTGGGAAAAACTGTTTTTT. As protein: CASSDAGGWEKLFF.

Ten or more counts support this clonotype. The rearrangement links TRBV2 to TRBJ2-3, with no clear D. The germline gives CDR1 SNHLY, CDR2 FYNNEI. The ends were cut back, 7 bases at V and 0 bases at J, with 8 bases in the middle. CDR3 length: 13 amino acids. CDR3 nucleotide sequence: TGTGCCAGCACCGGTGGTAGCACAGATACGCAGTATTTT. Protein sequence: CASTGGSTDTQYF.